This T cell receptor beta chain is drawn from a study of blood T cell repertoires in COVID-19. Germline V gives CDR1 MDHEN, CDR2 SYDVKM. The V segment lost 10 bases and the J segment 7 bases; nucleotides outside the gene matches: 12. The CDR3 consists of 15 residues. Recruitment covered some 25 US areas and drew participants whose ages spanned about 18 to 100 years. Per the original methods: For nucleated cells, counts were estimated from reference gene primer amplification. TCRdb's table, derived via immunoSEQ multiplex PCR, lists solely in-frame clones and lacks some. That table is the source of V, J and clone size, and D and trimming were worked out from the DNA. The table has 180,000 or so clones, over 75% seen once.

This rearrangement joins TRBV28 to TRBJ1-4; 10 nucleotides align to TRBD1. The specimen sequenced was PBMCs or T cells enriched from blood (not recorded which). This TCR derives from a man in his fifties or sixties who had recovered from COVID-19. CDR3 DNA sequence: TGTGCCACCGTACGGGACAGGGGAGTAGCTGAAAAACTGTTTTTT. It yields the protein CATVRDRGVAEKLFF.